This TCR beta chain was sequenced during a study of blood T cell repertoires in COVID-19. On this clone: At one of its ends the junction is not consistent with the germline gene, which may arise from a read error.

The protocol was immunoSEQ multiplex PCR, while the TCRdb copy is restricted to in-frame clones and leaves out a portion. The table lists 250,000 or so clones, nearly 90% of them singletons. The CDR3 totals 16 residues. CDR1 is SSHAT and CDR2 is FNYEAQ in the germline V gene (reference sequence). Source material: peripheral blood. This TCR derives from a woman aged 60-75 years with COVID-19, enrolled during active disease. This chain connects TRBV7-7 to TRBJ2-1; a weak D match, TRBD1 (5 bases). The CDR3 DNA follows: TGTGCTAGCAGCTTGGGGCAGGTTAGCTCCTACAATGAGCAGTTCTTC. It encodes CASSLGQVSSYNEQFF.